This section outlines one T cell receptor (beta chain) sequence together with its context. This sample is part of a study of blood T cell repertoires in COVID-19. Turning to the study itself: There were acute and convalescent COVID-19 samples, and they came from the United States, Italy and Spain.

Germline CDR1 SNHLY, CDR2 FYNNEI. Between the trimmed V and J ends, which lost 9 bases and 2 bases, there was a span of 11 bases. The CDR3 covers 12 residues. Libraries were prepared by immunoSEQ multiplex PCR; TCRdb keeps only in-frame clonotypes and omits some of them. The table includes around 190,000 clones, roughly 84% detected once. The source is a human donor in a cohort sampled during active COVID-19. What was sequenced was peripheral blood. The chain joins TRBV2 to TRBJ2-7; possibly TRBD1 for D (5 bases). As DNA, the CDR3 is TGTGCCAGTCAAGGGGAAGCCTACGAGCAGTACTTC. It codes for CASQGEAYEQYF.